The 28 T cell receptor beta chains reported below all come from one sample, sequenced in a study of CD8 T cells in ankylosing spondylitis. General study points: Seemingly distinctive of ankylosing spondylitis blood was a TCR beta motif formed by eight highly homologous variants.

Each CDR3 protein is one row after TCRdb ran MiXCR on the 5' RACE reads. This table has 670,000 or so distinct CDR3 sequences, around a fifth appearing once. For these TCRs, the target antigens are not known. The sequencing input was blood, either unsorted or a sorted T cell fraction (not recorded which). These receptors all come from a male donor with ankylosing spondylitis.

The V and J genes are TRBV6-1 and TRBJ1-1; 9 bases match TRBD1. This CDR3 is built from 15 residues. The germline gives CDR1 MNHNS, CDR2 SASEGT. The V and J ends lost 5 bases and 5 bases, in that order; junction bases with no gene match: 9. The CDR3 is CASSTPGTGKTEAFF. CDR3 sequence (DNA): TGTGCCAGCAGTACCCCCGGGACAGGGAAGACTGAAGCTTTCTTT.

This clonotype has more than one count but fewer than ten. The chain links TRBV4-1 to TRBJ2-7; D uncertain. CDR1 and CDR2 from the germline V gene are MGHRA and YSYEKL. Trimming shortened V by 0 bases and J by 2 bases, and 14 bases separated the two germline ends. The CDR3 is made up of 16 amino acids. This chain's CDR3 is CASSQELSFGTYEQYF. The CDR3 coding sequence is TGCGCCAGCAGCCAAGAGTTGAGTTTTGGCACCTACGAGCAGTACTTC.

The chain combines TRBV11-2 with TRBJ2-2; D may be TRBD1 or TRBD2 (5 bases each). Germline V gene sequence: CDR1 SGHAT, CDR2 FQNNGV. This CDR3 region has 18 residues. Trimming stripped 3 bases from V and 0 bases from J, with 17 bases between. CDR3 DNA sequence: TGTGCCAGCAGCTTCCCCCGGGACGGAGCCACGAACACCGGGGAGCTGTTTTTT. Its protein product is CASSFPRDGATNTGELFF.

This clonotype occurred a few times. The gene calls are TRBV29-1 and TRBJ1-4; TRBD1 might be the D (5 bases). CDR1 is SQVTM and CDR2 is ANQGSEA in the germline V gene. The CDR3 contains 12 residues. Between the trimmed V and J ends, which lost 7 bases and 8 bases, there was a span of 14 bases. The CDR3 DNA reads as TGCAGCGGGGGGTGGGGGTACGAAAAACTGTTTTTT. This gives the protein CSGGWGYEKLFF.

This clonotype occurred a few times. V and J are TRBV5-6 and TRBJ2-1; D may be TRBD1 (5 bases). Germline CDR1 reads SGHDT; CDR2 reads YYEEEE. V was trimmed by 4 bases and J by 2 bases, leaving 16 bases between them. This CDR3 contains 16 residues. The CDR3 region is CASSRLGQQTYNEQFF. The CDR3 nucleotides are TGTGCCAGCAGCCGCCTGGGGCAGCAGACCTACAATGAGCAGTTCTTC.

The rearrangement links TRBV7-2 to TRBJ2-3, with D unclear. This CDR3 spans 15 amino acids. V lost 1 base to trimming and J lost 5 bases, with 13 bases between them. Per the germline V gene, CDR1 is SGHTA and CDR2 is FQGNSA. As DNA, the CDR3 is TGTGCCAGCAGCTTAGACGGACGAAAAGTAGATACGCAGTATTTT. Its protein product is CASSLDGRKVDTQYF.

This clonotype was observed a handful of times. The CDR3 DNA follows: TGTGCCAGCAGAGGGCAGGGCCGCGGGGAGCTGTTTTTT. Translated: CASRGQGRGELFF. This sequence joins TRBV6-1 and TRBJ2-2, with a weak D call TRBD1 (5 bases). In germline, CDR1 is MNHNS, CDR2 SASEGT. The CDR3 extends over 13 amino acids. V gave up 6 bases and J gave up 7 bases, with 12 bases separating them.

This chain links TRBV9 with TRBJ1-1; D gene uncertain. Germline loops: CDR1 SGDLS, CDR2 YYNGEE. Trimming took 4 bases from V and 1 from J, leaving 14 bases between them. The CDR3 has 15 amino acids. The DNA of the CDR3 is TGTGCCAGCAGCCCTAAAGAGACTCAGAACACTGAAGCTTTCTTT. Its translation is CASSPKETQNTEAFF.

At least ten counts were recorded for this clonotype. The V call is TRBV12-3 or TRBV12-4, the J call TRBJ1-1; 8 nucleotides match TRBD1. With V trimmed by 3 bases and J by 0 bases, 6 bases remained unmatched. This CDR3 contains 16 residues. Here the CDR3 DNA reads TGTGCCAGCAGTTTCGGCACAGGGGGTATGAACACTGAAGCTTTCTTT. Protein product: CASSFGTGGMNTEAFF.

This sequence joins TRBV12-3 or TRBV12-4 and TRBJ2-3; 9 positions agree with TRBD1. This CDR3 is 15 amino acids long. With V trimmed by 0 bases and J by 6 bases, 4 bases remained unmatched. CDR3 sequence reads: CASSLAGTGIDTQYF. In DNA, the CDR3 is TGTGCCAGCAGTTTAGCGGGGACAGGGATTGATACGCAGTATTTT.

In this sample, this clonotype turned up once. The genes are TRBV14 and TRBJ2-2, with a weak D call TRBD1 (6 bases). Germline assignment: CDR1 SGHDN and CDR2 FVKESK. Trimming stripped 6 bases from V and 9 bases from J, with 20 bases between. The CDR3 loop spans 15 amino acids. The CDR3 bases are TGTGCCAGCAGACCGACAGGCCCGGTCGTCCGGGAGCTGTTTTTT. This codes for CASRPTGPVVRELFF.

This clonotype was detected a few times. The gene calls are TRBV19 and TRBJ1-3; D perhaps matches TRBD1 (5 bases). Germline assignment: CDR1 LNHDA and CDR2 SQIVND (reference sequence). The CDR3 is 13 amino acids. V lost 9 bases, J lost 3 bases, and 12 bases lay in between. The CDR3 loop reads CASRGVGGNTIYF. The CDR3 nucleotides read TGTGCCAGCAGAGGGGTTGGTGGAAACACCATATATTTT. Based on the CDR3 plus reference TRBV19 and TRBJ1-3, the full variable domain is DGGITQSPKYLFRKEGQNVTLSCEQNLNHDAMYWYRQDPGQGLRLIYYSQIVNDFQKGDIAEGYSVSREKKESFPLTVTSAQKNPTAFYLCASRGVGGNTIYFGEGSWLTVV.

This clonotype was observed many times. J is TRBJ1-2 and V is TRBV10-3; D is perhaps TRBD1 (5 bases). Germline CDR1 is ENHRY and CDR2 is SYGVKD. V lost 10 bases and J 2 bases, leaving 14 bases between the germline ends. The CDR3 is 13 residues long. In DNA, the CDR3 is TGTGCCACCGAGGACACCATAAACTATGGCTACACCTTC. As protein: CATEDTINYGYTF.

This chain connects TRBV29-1 to TRBJ2-3; D is perhaps TRBD1 or TRBD2 (5 bases each). Germline V gene sequence: CDR1 SQVTM, CDR2 ANQGSEA. Trimming removed 7 bases from V and 5 bases from J, with 16 bases in between. The length of the CDR3 is 13 residues. CDR3 nucleotides: TGCAGCGGCAGGGCGGGTGGAAAAGATACGCAGTATTTT. This gives the protein CSGRAGGKDTQYF.

The chain has TRBV7-2 and TRBJ2-2; 10 bases fit TRBD2. CDR3 length: 15 amino acids. Losses at the gene ends were 1 base for V and 6 bases for J; bases not matched to a gene: 2. In germline, CDR1 is SGHTA, CDR2 FQGNSA. The CDR3 nucleotides are TGTGCCAGCAGCTTAGTTCTAGCGGGGGCCGGGGAGCTGTTTTTT. It encodes CASSLVLAGAGELFF. Based on the CDR3 plus reference TRBV7-2 and TRBJ2-2, the full variable domain is GAGVSQSPSNKVTEKGKDVELRCDPISGHTALYWYRQSLGQGLEFLIYFQGNSAPDKSGLPSDRFSAERTGGSVSTLTIQRTQQEDSAVYLCASSLVLAGAGELFFGEGSRLTVL.

CDR3 sequence reads: CASRDFSSSGNTIYF. As DNA, the CDR3 is TGTGCCAGCCGGGACTTCTCGAGCTCTGGAAACACCATATATTTT. The chain employs TRBV2 and TRBJ1-3; D perhaps matches TRBD1 (5 bases). Germline-derived CDR1 and CDR2 are SNHLY and FYNNEI. Deletions cut 8 bases from V and 0 bases from J, with 14 bases between. This CDR3 comprises 15 residues.

This clonotype has just a few counts. This sequence joins TRBV4-1 and TRBJ2-2, with a possible D match to TRBD1 (6 bases). V was clipped by 1 base and J by 5 bases, with 14 bases between them. This CDR3 region has 16 residues. Germline-derived CDR1 and CDR2 are MGHRA and YSYEKL. The chain's CDR3 is CASSQAPWTDTGELFF. The CDR3 DNA follows: TGCGCCAGCAGCCAAGCCCCCTGGACAGATACCGGGGAGCTGTTTTTT.

The sample holds a few counts of this clonotype. The chain has TRBV7-2 and TRBJ2-7; possibly TRBD1 for D (5 bases). CDR1 is SGHTA and CDR2 is FQGNSA in the germline V gene. The CDR3 has 14 residues. Trimming removed 1 base at V and 6 bases at J, with 13 bases between. As DNA, the CDR3 is TGTGCCAGCAGCTTAGAACTCAGGGTGAGCGAGCAGTACTTC. Protein sequence: CASSLELRVSEQYF.

This clonotype was observed a few times. DNA for the CDR3: TGCAGTGCTAGATCGGGACTTGCTTCCTACGAGCAGTACTTC. This encodes CSARSGLASYEQYF. The J gene is TRBJ2-7, the V gene TRBV20-1; D is possibly TRBD2 (6 bases). Germline-derived CDR1 and CDR2 are DFQATT and SNEGSKA (reference sequence). V lost 2 bases, J lost 1 base, and 12 bases lay in between. This CDR3 is 14 amino acids long.

This clonotype was observed a handful of times. The chain recombines TRBV5-1 with TRBJ2-1; unclear D gene. V lost 6 bases to trimming and J lost 5 bases, with 15 bases between them. The CDR3 consists of 14 residues. The germline gives CDR1 SGHRS, CDR2 YFSETQ. Here the CDR3 DNA reads TGCGCCAGCACACCGGATTTATTCGACAATGAGCAGTTCTTC. Encoded protein: CASTPDLFDNEQFF.

This clonotype appeared many times. V is TRBV12-3 or TRBV12-4 and J is TRBJ2-1, with D unresolved. The CDR3 is 14 amino acids. V lost 3 bases and J 1 base, leaving 7 bases between the germline ends. As DNA, the CDR3 is TGTGCCAGCAGTTTGGTGGAATCCTACAATGAGCAGTTCTTC. It translates to CASSLVESYNEQFF.

The chain combines TRBV9 with TRBJ2-7; D might be TRBD1 (6 bases). Germline CDR1 and CDR2: SGDLS and YYNGEE. The V and J ends lost 3 bases and 2 bases respectively, with 12 bases between them. The CDR3 contains 14 residues. CDR3 sequence reads: CASSAYREPYEQYF. CDR3 sequence (DNA): TGTGCCAGCAGCGCCTACAGGGAGCCCTACGAGCAGTACTTC.

There are a few counts of this clonotype. The chain combines TRBV5-1 with TRBJ1-4; D is possibly TRBD1 (5 bases). V was pared by 3 bases and J by 8 bases, with 14 bases between. This CDR3 has 14 amino acids. The germline V gene encodes CDR1 SGHRS and CDR2 YFSETQ. The CDR3 loop is CASSSGPGREKLFF. DNA for the CDR3: TGCGCCAGCAGCTCCGGACCGGGGCGGGAAAAACTGTTTTTT.

The V gene is TRBV9, the J gene TRBJ2-1; possibly TRBD1 or TRBD2 for D (6 bases each). The germline CDR1 and CDR2 sequences are SGDLS and YYNGEE. This CDR3 region has 13 residues. V lost 4 bases and J 8 bases, leaving 13 bases between the germline ends. CDR3 nucleotides: TGTGCCAGCAGCCTGTGGGGGGCCCATGAGCAGTTCTTC. This gives the protein CASSLWGAHEQFF.

This clonotype showed up many times. The rearrangement uses TRBV5-1 and TRBJ2-1; 7 nucleotides match TRBD2. Germline CDR1 is SGHRS and CDR2 is YFSETQ. The CDR3 is 14 amino acids. J gave up 7 bases and V 1 base, and 5 bases lay outside the gene matches. CDR3 residues: CASSLWSGGNEQFF. In nucleotides, the CDR3 is TGCGCCAGCAGCTTGTGGTCCGGGGGGAATGAGCAGTTCTTC.

The chain combines TRBV4-1 with TRBJ2-5; D uncertain. The CDR3 sequence is 15 residues long. Germline V gene lookup returns CDR1 MGHRA and CDR2 YSYEKL. The V and J ends lost 0 bases and 2 bases respectively, with 10 bases between them. The CDR3 bases are TGCGCCAGCAGCCAAGATACGCGCGAGCAAGAGACCCAGTACTTC. Residues: CASSQDTREQETQYF.

The chain couples TRBV20-1 to TRBJ1-1; possible D gene TRBD1, 5 bases. Trimming cost V 1 base and J 1 base, with 7 bases left between them. Germline loops: CDR1 DFQATT, CDR2 SNEGSKA (reference sequence). The CDR3 has 13 amino acids. This CDR3 is CSARVGTNTEAFF. The DNA of the CDR3 is TGCAGTGCTAGAGTAGGGACGAACACTGAAGCTTTCTTT.

This clonotype was picked up a small number of times. The chain joins TRBV7-9 to TRBJ2-6; D is unclear. The CDR3 contains 16 residues. V was trimmed by 5 bases and J by 0 bases, leaving 11 bases between them. Germline-derived CDR1 and CDR2 are SEHNR and FQNEAQ (reference sequence). CDR3 DNA: TGTGCCAGCAGCCCGGTCCCAGTCTCTGGGGCCAACGTCCTGACTTTC. This gives the protein CASSPVPVSGANVLTF.